The T cell receptor beta chain under discussion was sequenced for a study of a mutant IDH1 vaccine in newly diagnosed glioma. In the study overall: The first vaccination came 4-6 weeks after radiotherapy alone, or with temozolomide cycles. Previous care, which was radiotherapy, temozolomide, or both, most often involved both. Week 35 was assigned to visit V12, and week 47 was assigned to visit V13.

Time point defined: week 47, end of study. Every vaccine dose comprised 300 ug of mutant IDH1 20-mer peptide plus topical imiquimod. Germline CDR1 reads SQVTM; CDR2 reads ANQGSEA. Trimming removed 4 bases at V and 7 bases at J, with 14 bases between. The CDR3 spans 13 residues. A remark on this clone: The antigen is undetermined.

Libraries were prepared by immunoSEQ multiplex PCR; TCRdb keeps only in-frame clonotypes and omits some of them. The sample lists some 60,000 clones; roughly four fifths were seen once. Broader study findings: No link was apparently found between pseudoprogression and changes in top peripheral T cell clonotypes.

The sample here was PBMCs, taken from a glioma patient whose treatment included an IDH1 peptide vaccine. V gene TRBV29-1 combines with J gene TRBJ1-5, with no clear D. This TCR was recovered from a woman in her fifties or sixties with glioma. The CDR3 nucleotides read TGCAGCGTTGCGGGATCGGCGGGGCAGCCCCAGCATTTT. The encoded protein is CSVAGSAGQPQHF.